The 12 T cell receptor beta chains in this list originate from one sample, sequenced in a study of cytomegalovirus exposure and HLA in healthy donors. Vbeta (60) and Jbeta (13) primers were used in the PCR. Generated by immunoSEQ multiplex PCR, the TCRdb table keeps only in-frame clones and is missing some. This table has 200,000 or so clones, approximately 79% appearing once. The sample consisted of PBMCs. The receptors shown here come from a man between 18 and 35 years old in good health and CMV-seronegative.

The rearrangement joins TRBV4-3 to TRBJ1-2, with D uncertain. Germline CDR1 and CDR2: LGHNA and YSLEER. Trimming took 0 bases from V and 1 from J, leaving 9 bases between them. The CDR3 covers 15 residues. CDR3: CASSQDGPNNYGYTF. The CDR3 region has the DNA TGCGCCAGCAGCCAAGATGGCCCGAATAACTATGGCTACACCTTC.

This chain links TRBV6-1 with TRBJ2-3, with TRBD1 as a possible D gene (5 bases). Trimming cost V 3 bases and J 2 bases, with 24 bases left between them. CDR1 is MNHNS, CDR2 SASEGT, per germline. The CDR3 is made up of 19 amino acids. This CDR3 reads CASSEKPGPTLMATDTQYF. In DNA, the CDR3 is TGTGCCAGCAGTGAGAAACCAGGGCCCACCTTAATGGCCACAGATACGCAGTATTTT.

The chain employs TRBV5-8 and TRBJ1-1, with TRBD1 matching over 8 bases. CDR3 length equals 13 residues. Germline assignment: CDR1 SGHTS and CDR2 YDEGEE. V lost 3 bases to trimming and J lost 8 bases; unmatched junction nucleotides: 6. CDR3 DNA sequence: TGTGCCAGCAGCTCCCTCCGGGACAGGGAAGCTTTCTTT. This gives the protein CASSSLRDREAFF.

The V and J genes are TRBV13 and TRBJ2-2; TRBD1 matches at 8 bases. The CDR3 totals 13 residues. V lost 5 bases and J lost 9; bases outside the gene matches: 5. Germline V lookup: CDR1 PRHDT, CDR2 FYEKMQ (reference sequence). The CDR3 loop reads CASSPRQGWELFF. In DNA, the CDR3 is TGTGCCAGCAGCCCCCGACAGGGGTGGGAGCTGTTTTTT.

The chain couples TRBV7-6 to TRBJ2-3; D may be TRBD2 (5 bases). Looked up from germline, CDR1 is SGHVS and CDR2 is FNYEAQ. The CDR3 loop spans 13 amino acids. V was shortened by 3 bases and J by 7 bases, with 11 bases between the two germline ends. CDR3 in amino acids: CASSFEGQNTQYF. Here the CDR3 DNA reads TGTGCCAGCAGCTTCGAGGGTCAGAATACGCAGTATTTT.

CDR3 DNA: TGCAGCGCCAACAGGGGGCTGAACACTGAAGCTTTCTTT. This translates into CSANRGLNTEAFF. This chain links TRBV29-1 with TRBJ1-1; 9 bases line up with TRBD1. Germline CDR1 reads SQVTM; CDR2 reads ANQGSEA. CDR3 length equals 13 residues. V gave up 7 bases and J gave up 0 bases; unmatched junction bases: 3. Supplemented by reference TRBV29-1 and TRBJ1-1, the full variable domain reads SAVISQKPSRDICQRGTSLTIQCQVDSQVTMMFWYRQQPGQSLTLIATANQGSEATYESGFVIDKFPISRPNLTFSTLTVSNMSPEDSSIYLCSANRGLNTEAFFGQGTRLTVV.

The gene calls are TRBV6-5 and TRBJ2-5, with a weak D call TRBD1 (5 bases). Germline V gene lookup returns CDR1 MNHEY and CDR2 SVGAGI. V was pared by 8 bases and J by 4 bases, with 17 bases between. The CDR3 covers 14 residues. CDR3 residues: CASHTGLGAETQYF. CDR3 sequence (DNA): TGTGCCAGCCACACGGGCCTAGGGGCAGAGACCCAGTACTTC.

This clone was found once. This sequence joins TRBV7-6 and TRBJ2-2; tentative D call: TRBD2 (6 bases). Per germline, CDR1 SGHVS and CDR2 FNYEAQ. This CDR3 has 14 residues. The V end lost 4 bases, the J end lost 5 bases, and 11 bases lay between the germline ends. The CDR3 coding sequence is TGTGCCAGCAGCTCACTTCTAGCGACCGGGGAGCTGTTTTTT. Translation gives CASSSLLATGELFF.

The chain employs TRBV30 and TRBJ1-2; a weak D match, TRBD1 (5 bases). V was pared by 3 bases and J by 8 bases, with 25 bases between. Germline CDR1 and CDR2: GTSNPN and SVGIG (reference sequence). The CDR3 runs 16 residues. The CDR3 sequence: CAWRERWGGPSRGYTF. The CDR3 DNA reads TGTGCCTGGAGGGAGAGGTGGGGGGGTCCCTCTAGAGGCTACACCTTC.

A single count supports this clone. J is TRBJ2-1 and V is TRBV30, with 10 bases fitting TRBD2. This CDR3 comprises 17 residues. Germline assignment: CDR1 GTSNPN and CDR2 SVGIG (reference sequence). The J segment lost 1 base and the V segment lost 0 bases, leaving 6 bases of the junction unmatched. As DNA, the CDR3 is TGTGCCTGGAGTGTAGAAAGGACTAGCGGATCCTACAATGAGCAGTTCTTC. Translating gives CAWSVERTSGSYNEQFF.

The rearrangement joins TRBV5-6 to TRBJ1-2; 7 nucleotides match TRBD1. The CDR3 is 15 residues long. The germline gives CDR1 SGHDT, CDR2 YYEEEE. With 0 bases clipped from V and 6 bases from J, the junction kept 8 bases outside the gene matches. CDR3 protein: CASSLASDRWNGYTF. The CDR3 coding sequence is TGTGCCAGCAGCTTGGCCTCGGACAGGTGGAATGGCTACACCTTC.

The chain employs TRBV13 and TRBJ1-1; D remains ambiguous. V was cut by 1 base and J by 3 bases, with 21 bases left in between. This CDR3 comprises 18 residues. Germline CDR1 PRHDT, CDR2 FYEKMQ (reference sequence). The DNA of the CDR3 is TGTGCCAGCAGCTTAGATTCCCGGCCGACAATCCTGGACACTGAAGCTTTCTTT. Its protein product is CASSLDSRPTILDTEAFF.